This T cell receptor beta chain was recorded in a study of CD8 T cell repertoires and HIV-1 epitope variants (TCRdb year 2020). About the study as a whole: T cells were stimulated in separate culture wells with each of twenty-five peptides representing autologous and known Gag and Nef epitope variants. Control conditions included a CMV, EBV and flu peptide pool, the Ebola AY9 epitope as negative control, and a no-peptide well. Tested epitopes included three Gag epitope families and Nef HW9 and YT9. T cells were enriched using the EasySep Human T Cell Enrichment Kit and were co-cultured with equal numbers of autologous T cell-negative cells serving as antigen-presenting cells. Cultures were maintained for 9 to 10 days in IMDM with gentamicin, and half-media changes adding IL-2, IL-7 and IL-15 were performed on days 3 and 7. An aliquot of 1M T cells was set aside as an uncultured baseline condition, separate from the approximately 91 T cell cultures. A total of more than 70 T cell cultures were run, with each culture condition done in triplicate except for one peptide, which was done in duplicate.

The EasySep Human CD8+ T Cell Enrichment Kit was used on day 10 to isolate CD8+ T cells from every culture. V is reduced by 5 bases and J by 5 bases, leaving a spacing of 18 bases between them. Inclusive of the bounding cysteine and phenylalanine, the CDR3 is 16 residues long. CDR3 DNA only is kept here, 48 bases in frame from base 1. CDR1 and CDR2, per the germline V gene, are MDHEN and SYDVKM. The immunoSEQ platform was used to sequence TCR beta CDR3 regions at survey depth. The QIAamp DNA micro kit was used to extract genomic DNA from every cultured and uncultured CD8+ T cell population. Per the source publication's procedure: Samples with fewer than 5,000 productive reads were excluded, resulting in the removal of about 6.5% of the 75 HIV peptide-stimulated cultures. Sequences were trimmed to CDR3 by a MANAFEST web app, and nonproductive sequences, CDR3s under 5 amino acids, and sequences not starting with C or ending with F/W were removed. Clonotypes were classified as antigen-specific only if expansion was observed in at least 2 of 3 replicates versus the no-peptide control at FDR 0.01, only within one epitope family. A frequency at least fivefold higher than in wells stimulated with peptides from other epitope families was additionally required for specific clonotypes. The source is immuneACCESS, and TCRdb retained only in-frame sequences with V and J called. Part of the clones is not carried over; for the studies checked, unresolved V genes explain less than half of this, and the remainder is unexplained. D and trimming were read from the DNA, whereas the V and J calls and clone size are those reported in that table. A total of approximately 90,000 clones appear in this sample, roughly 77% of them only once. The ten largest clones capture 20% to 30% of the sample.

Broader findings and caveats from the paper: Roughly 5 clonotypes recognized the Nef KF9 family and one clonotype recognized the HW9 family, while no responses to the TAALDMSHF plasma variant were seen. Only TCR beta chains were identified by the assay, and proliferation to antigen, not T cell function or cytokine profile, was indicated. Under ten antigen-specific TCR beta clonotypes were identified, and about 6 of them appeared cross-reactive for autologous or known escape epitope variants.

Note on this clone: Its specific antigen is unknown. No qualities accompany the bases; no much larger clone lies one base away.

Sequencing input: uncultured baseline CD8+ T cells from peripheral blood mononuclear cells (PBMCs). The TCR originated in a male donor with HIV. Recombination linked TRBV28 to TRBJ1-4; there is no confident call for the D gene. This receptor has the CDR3 CASSPLLQIPNEKLFF. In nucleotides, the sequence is TGTGCCAGCAGTCCCCTCCTACAGATTCCAAATGAAAAACTGTTTTTT.